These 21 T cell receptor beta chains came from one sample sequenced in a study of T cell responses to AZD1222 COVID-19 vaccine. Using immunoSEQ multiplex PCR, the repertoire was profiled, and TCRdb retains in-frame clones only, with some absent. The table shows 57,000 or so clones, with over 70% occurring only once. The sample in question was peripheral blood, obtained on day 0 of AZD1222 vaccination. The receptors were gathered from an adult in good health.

The CDR3 nucleotides are TGCGCCAGCAGCTTGGGCCTAACAGGGGGCGCAGCAGATACGCAGTATTTT. Translation: CASSLGLTGGAADTQYF. This chain connects TRBV5-1 to TRBJ2-3; 9 bases are shared with TRBD1. CDR3 length equals 17 residues. The V segment lost 0 bases and the J segment 4 bases; nucleotides outside the gene matches: 9. Germline V gives CDR1 SGHRS, CDR2 YFSETQ.

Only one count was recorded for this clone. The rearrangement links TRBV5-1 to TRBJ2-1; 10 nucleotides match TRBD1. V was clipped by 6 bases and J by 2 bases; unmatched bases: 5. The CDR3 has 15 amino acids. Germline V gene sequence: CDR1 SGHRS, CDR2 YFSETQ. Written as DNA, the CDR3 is TGCGCCAGCACTCCGGGACAGGGGACCTACAATGAGCAGTTCTTC. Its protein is CASTPGQGTYNEQFF.

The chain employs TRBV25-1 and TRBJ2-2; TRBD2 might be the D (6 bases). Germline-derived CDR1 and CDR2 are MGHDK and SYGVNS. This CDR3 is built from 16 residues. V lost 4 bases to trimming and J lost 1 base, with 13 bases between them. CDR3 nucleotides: TGTGCCAGCAGTGCAGCCGGGGGTTTGAACACCGGGGAGCTGTTTTTT. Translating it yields CASSAAGGLNTGELFF.

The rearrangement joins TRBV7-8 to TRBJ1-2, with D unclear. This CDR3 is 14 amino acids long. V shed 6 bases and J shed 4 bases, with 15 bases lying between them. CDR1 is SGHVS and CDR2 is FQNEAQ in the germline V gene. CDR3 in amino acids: CASRPSGRGYGYTF. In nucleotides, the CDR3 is TGTGCCAGCAGGCCTAGCGGGCGAGGCTATGGCTACACCTTC.

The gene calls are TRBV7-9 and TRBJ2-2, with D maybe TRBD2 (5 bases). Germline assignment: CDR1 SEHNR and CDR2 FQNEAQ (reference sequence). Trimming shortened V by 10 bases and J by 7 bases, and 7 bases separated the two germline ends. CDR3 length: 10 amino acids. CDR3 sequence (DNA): TGTGCCATTGAGGGCGGGGAGCTGTTTTTT. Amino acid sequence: CAIEGGELFF.

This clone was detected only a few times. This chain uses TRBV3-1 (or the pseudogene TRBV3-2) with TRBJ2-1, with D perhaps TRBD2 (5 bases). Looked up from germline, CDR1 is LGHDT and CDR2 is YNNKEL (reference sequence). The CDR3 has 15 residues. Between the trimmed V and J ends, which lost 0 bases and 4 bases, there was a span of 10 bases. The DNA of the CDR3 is TGTGCCAGCAGCCAAGATGCCGGGATGTACAATGAGCAGTTCTTC. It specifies CASSQDAGMYNEQFF.

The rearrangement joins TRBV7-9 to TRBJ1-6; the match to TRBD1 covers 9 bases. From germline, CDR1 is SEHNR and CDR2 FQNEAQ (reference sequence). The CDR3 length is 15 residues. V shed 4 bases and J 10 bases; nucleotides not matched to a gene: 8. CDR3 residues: CASSSTTGGGSPLHF. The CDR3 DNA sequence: TGTGCCAGCAGCTCCACGACAGGGGGAGGATCACCCCTCCACTTT.

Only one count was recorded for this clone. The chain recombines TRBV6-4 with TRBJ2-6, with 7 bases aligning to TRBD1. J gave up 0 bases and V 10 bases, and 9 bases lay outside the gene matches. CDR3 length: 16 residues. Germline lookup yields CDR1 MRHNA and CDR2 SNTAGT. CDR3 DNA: TGTGCCAAGACGGGACAGTCCTACTCTGGGGCCAACGTCCTGACTTTC. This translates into CAKTGQSYSGANVLTF.

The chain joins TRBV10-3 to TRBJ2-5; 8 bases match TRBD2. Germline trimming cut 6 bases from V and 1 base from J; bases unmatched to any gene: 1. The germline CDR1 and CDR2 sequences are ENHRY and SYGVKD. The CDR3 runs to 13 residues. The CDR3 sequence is CAIRLAVQETQYF. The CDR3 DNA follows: TGTGCCATCAGACTAGCGGTCCAAGAGACCCAGTACTTC.

The CDR3 here is CASSQEKGQGTNEQYF. The CDR3 nucleotides are TGCGCCAGCAGCCAAGAAAAGGGACAGGGGACGAACGAGCAGTACTTC. The V call is TRBV4-1, the J call TRBJ2-7, with 10 bases lining up with TRBD1. V lost 0 bases, J lost 5 bases, and 7 bases stayed unmatched. This CDR3 has 16 residues. Germline V lookup: CDR1 MGHRA, CDR2 YSYEKL.

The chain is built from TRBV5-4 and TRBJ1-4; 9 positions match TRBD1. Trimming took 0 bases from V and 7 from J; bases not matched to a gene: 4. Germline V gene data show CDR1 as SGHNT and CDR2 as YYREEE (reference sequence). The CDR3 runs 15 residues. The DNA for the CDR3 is TGTGCCAGCAGCTTGGGGACAGGGGCGTTTGAAAAACTGTTTTTT. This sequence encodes CASSLGTGAFEKLFF.

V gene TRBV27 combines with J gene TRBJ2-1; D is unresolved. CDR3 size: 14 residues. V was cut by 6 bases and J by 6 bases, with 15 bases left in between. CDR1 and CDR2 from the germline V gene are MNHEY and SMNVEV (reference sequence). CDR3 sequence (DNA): TGTGCCAGCAGCCCCGGTTGGACCTTCAATGAGCAGTTCTTC. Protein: CASSPGWTFNEQFF.

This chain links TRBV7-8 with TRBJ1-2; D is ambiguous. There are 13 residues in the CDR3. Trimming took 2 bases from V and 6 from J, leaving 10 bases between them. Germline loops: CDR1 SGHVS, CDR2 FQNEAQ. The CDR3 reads CASSLTLRHGYTF. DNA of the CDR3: TGTGCCAGCAGCTTAACCCTACGGCATGGCTACACCTTC.

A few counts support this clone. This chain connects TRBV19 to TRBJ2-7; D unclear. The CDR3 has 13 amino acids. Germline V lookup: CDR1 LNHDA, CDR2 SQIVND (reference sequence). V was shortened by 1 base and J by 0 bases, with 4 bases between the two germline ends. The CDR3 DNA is TGTGCCAGTAGTATAGGTCGCTCCTACGAGCAGTACTTC. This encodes CASSIGRSYEQYF.

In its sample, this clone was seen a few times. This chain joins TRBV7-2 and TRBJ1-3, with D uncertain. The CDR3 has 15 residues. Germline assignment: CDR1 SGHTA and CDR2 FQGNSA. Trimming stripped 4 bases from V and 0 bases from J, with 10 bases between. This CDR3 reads CASSYGDISGNTIYF. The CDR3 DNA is TGTGCCAGCAGCTATGGGGATATCTCTGGAAACACCATATATTTT.

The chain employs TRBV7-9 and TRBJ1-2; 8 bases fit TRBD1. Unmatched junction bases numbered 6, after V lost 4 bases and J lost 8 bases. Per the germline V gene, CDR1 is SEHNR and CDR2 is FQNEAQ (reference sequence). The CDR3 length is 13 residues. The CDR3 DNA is TGTGCCAGCAGCTCGCGGACAGGGTTCGGCTACACCTTC. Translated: CASSSRTGFGYTF.

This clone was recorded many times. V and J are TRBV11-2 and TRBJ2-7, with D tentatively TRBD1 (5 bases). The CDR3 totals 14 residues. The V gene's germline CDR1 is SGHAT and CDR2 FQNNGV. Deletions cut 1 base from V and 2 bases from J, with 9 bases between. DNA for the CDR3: TGTGCCAGCAGCTTAGTTAAAGGGGCCTACGAGCAGTACTTC. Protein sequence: CASSLVKGAYEQYF.

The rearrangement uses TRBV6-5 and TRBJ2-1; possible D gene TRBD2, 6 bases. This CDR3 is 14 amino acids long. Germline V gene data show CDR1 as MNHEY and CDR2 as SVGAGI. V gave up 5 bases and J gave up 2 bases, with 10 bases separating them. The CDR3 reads CASSMTSAYNEQFF. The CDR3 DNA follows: TGTGCCAGCAGTATGACTAGTGCCTACAATGAGCAGTTCTTC.

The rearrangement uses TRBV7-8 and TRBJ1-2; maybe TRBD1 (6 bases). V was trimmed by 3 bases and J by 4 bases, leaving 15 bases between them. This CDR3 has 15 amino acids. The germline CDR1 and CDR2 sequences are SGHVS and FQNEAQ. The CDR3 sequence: CASSLYRTAIYGYTF. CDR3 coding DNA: TGTGCCAGCAGCTTGTATAGGACAGCCATCTATGGCTACACCTTC.

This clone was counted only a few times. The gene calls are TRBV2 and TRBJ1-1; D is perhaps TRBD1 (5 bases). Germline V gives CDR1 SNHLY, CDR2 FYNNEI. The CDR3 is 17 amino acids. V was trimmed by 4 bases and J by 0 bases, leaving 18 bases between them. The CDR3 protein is CASSALWGETVNTEAFF. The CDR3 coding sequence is TGTGCCAGCAGTGCCTTATGGGGGGAGACGGTGAACACTGAAGCTTTCTTT. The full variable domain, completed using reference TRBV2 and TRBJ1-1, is EPEVTQTPSHQVTQMGQEVILRCVPISNHLYFYWYRQILGQKVEFLVSFYNNEISEKSEIFDDQFSVERPDGSNFTLKIRSTKLEDSAMYFCASSALWGETVNTEAFFGQGTRLTVV.

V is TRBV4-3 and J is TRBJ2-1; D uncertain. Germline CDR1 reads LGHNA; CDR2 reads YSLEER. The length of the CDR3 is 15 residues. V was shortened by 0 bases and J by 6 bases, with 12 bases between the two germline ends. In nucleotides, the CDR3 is TGCGCCAGCAGCCAAGATCGGGCAGCCCGCAATGAGCAGTTCTTC. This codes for CASSQDRAARNEQFF.